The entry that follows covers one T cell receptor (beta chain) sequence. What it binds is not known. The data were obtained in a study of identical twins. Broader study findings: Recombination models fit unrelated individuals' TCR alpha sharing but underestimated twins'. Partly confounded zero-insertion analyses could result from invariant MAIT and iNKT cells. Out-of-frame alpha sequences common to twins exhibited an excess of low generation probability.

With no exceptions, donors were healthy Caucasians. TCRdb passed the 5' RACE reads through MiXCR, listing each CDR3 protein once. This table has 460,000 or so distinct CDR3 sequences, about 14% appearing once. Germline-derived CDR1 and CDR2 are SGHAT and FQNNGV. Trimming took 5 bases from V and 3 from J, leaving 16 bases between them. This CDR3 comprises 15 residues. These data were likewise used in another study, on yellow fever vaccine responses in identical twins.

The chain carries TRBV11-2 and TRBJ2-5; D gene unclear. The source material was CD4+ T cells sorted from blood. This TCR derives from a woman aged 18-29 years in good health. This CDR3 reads CASSARVKIKETQYF. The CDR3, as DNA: TGTGCCAGCAGCGCTCGCGTCAAGATAAAAGAGACCCAGTACTTC. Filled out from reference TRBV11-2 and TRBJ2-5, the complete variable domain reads EAGVAQSPRYKIIEKRQSVAFWCNPISGHATLYWYQQILGQGPKLLIQFQNNGVVDDSQLPKDRFSAERLKGVDSTLKIQPAKLEDSAVYLCASSARVKIKETQYFGPGTRLLVL.